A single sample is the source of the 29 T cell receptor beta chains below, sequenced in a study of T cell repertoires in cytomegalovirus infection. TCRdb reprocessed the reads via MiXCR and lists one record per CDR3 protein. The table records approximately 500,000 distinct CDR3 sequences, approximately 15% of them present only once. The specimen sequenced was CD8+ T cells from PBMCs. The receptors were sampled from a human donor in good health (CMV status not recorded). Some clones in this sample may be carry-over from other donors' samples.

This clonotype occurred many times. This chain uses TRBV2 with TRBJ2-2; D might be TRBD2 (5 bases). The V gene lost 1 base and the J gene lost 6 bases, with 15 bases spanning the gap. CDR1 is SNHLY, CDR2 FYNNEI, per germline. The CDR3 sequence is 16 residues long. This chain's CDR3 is CASSEGRGLDSGELFF. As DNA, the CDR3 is TGTGCCAGCAGTGAAGGCAGAGGATTGGACTCCGGGGAGCTGTTTTTT.

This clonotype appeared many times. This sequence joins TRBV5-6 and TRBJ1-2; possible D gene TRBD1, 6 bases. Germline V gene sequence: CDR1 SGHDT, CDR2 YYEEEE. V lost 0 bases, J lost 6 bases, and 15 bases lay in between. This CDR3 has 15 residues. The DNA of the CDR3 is TGTGCCAGCAGCTTGGACGGACAGATTATACATGGCTACACCTTC. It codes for CASSLDGQIIHGYTF.

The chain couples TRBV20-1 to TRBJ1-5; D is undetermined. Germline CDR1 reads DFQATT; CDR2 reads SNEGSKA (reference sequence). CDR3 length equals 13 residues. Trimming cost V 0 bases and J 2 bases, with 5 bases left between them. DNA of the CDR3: TGCAGTGCTAGAGATAGTCGCAATCAGCCCCAGCATTTT. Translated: CSARDSRNQPQHF.

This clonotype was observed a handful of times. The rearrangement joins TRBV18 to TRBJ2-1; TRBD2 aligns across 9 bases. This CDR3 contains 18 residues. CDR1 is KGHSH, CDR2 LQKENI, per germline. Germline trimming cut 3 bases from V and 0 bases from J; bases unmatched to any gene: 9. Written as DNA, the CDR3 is TGTGCCAGCTCACCGACTGGCCTAGCGGGAAACTCCTACAATGAGCAGTTCTTC. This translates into CASSPTGLAGNSYNEQFF.

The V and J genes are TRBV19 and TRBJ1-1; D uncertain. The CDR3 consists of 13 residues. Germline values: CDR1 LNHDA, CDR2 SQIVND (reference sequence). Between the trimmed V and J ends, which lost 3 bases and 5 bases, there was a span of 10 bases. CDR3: CASSIGSFTEAFF. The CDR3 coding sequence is TGTGCCAGTAGTATTGGAAGCTTTACTGAAGCTTTCTTT.

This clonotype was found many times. The CDR3 nucleotides are TGTGCCAGCAGCTATTTACAGAACCCTAACTATGGCTACACCTTC. It is translated as CASSYLQNPNYGYTF. The chain combines TRBV7-6 with TRBJ1-2, with no clear D. This CDR3 comprises 15 residues. Looked up from germline, CDR1 is SGHVS and CDR2 is FNYEAQ. V was cut by 4 bases and J by 0 bases, with 12 bases left in between.

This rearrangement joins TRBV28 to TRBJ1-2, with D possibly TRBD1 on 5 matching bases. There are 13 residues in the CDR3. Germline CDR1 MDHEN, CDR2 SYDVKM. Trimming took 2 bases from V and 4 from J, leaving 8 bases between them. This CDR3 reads CASSLRRGYGYTF. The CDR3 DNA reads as TGTGCCAGCAGTTTACGAAGGGGCTATGGCTACACCTTC.

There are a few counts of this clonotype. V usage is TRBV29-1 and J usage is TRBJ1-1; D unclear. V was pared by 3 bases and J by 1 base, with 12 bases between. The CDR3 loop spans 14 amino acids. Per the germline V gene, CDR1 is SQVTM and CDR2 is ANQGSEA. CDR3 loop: CSVDGVAANTEAFF. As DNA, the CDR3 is TGCAGCGTTGACGGCGTGGCGGCGAACACTGAAGCTTTCTTT.

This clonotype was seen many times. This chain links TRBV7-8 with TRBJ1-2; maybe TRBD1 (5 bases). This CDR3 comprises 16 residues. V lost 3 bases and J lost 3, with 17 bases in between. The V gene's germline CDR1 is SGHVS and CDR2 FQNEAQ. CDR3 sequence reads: CASSLLATGGDYGYTF. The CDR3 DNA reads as TGTGCCAGCAGCTTGCTCGCAACAGGTGGGGACTATGGCTACACCTTC.

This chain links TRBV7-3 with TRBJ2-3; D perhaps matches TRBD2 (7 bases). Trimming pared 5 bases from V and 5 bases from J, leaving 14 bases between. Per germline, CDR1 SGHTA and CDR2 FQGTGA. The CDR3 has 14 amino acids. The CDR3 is CASSGGGGLDTQYF. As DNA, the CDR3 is TGTGCCAGCAGCGGGGGGGGGGGCCTAGATACGCAGTATTTT.

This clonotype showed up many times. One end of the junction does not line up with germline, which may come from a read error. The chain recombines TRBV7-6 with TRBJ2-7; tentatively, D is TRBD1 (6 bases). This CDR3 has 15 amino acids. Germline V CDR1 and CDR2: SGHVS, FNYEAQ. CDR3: CASSLGQGPSYEQYF. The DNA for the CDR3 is TGTGCTAGCAGCTTAGGGCAGGGGCCCTCCTACGAGCAGTACTTC.

The CDR3: CASSQDRGTFYNEQFF. CDR3 DNA sequence: TGTGCCAGCAGCCAAGATAGGGGGACCTTTTACAATGAGCAGTTCTTC. This chain joins TRBV3-1 and TRBJ2-1; D perhaps matches TRBD1 (6 bases). Trimming cost V 0 bases and J 4 bases, with 13 bases left between them. Germline CDR1 and CDR2: LGHDT and YNNKEL (reference sequence). The CDR3 loop spans 16 amino acids.

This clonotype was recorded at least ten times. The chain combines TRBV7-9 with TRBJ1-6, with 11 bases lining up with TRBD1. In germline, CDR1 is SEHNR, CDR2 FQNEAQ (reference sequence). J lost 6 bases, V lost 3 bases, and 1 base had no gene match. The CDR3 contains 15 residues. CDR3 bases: TGTGCCAGCAGCTTTGGGACAGGGGGTAATTCACCCCTCCACTTT. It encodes CASSFGTGGNSPLHF.

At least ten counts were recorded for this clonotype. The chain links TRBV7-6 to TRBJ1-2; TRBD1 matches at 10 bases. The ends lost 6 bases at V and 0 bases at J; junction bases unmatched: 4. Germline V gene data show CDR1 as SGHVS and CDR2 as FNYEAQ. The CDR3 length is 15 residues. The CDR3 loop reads CASRSGQGPNYGYTF. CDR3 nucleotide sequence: TGTGCCAGCAGATCGGGACAGGGGCCTAACTATGGCTACACCTTC. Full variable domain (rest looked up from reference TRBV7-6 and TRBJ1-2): GAGVSQSPRYKVTKRGQDVALRCDPISGHVSLYWYRQALGQGPEFLTYFNYEAQQDKSGLPNDRFSAERPEGSISTLTIQRTEQRDSAMYRCASRSGQGPNYGYTFGSGTRLTVV.

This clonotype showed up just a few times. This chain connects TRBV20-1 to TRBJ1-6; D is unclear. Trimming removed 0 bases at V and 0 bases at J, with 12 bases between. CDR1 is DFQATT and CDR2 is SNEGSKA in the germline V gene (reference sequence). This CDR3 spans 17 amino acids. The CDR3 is CSARDREASSYNSPLHF. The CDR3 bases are TGCAGTGCTAGAGATCGGGAGGCCAGCTCCTATAATTCACCCCTCCACTTT.

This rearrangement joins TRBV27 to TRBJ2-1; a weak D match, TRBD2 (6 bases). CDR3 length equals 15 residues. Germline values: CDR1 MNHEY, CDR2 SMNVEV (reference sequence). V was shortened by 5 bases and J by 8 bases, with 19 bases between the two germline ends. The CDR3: CASSLGLGLGYEQFF. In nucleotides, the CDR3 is TGTGCCAGCAGTCTGGGACTGGGCTTAGGTTATGAGCAGTTCTTC.

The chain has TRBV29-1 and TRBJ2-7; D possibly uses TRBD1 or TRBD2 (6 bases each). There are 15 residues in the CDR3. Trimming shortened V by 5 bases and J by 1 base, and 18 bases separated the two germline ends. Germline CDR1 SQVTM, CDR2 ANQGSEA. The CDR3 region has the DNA TGCAGCGTTACCCCGGGGGCTAGCCTATCCTACGAGCAGTACTTC. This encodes CSVTPGASLSYEQYF.

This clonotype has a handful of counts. The CDR3 DNA reads as TGCAGTGCTAGAGCTCGGGACAGCTACGAGCAGTACTTC. Amino acid sequence: CSARARDSYEQYF. This chain uses TRBV20-1 with TRBJ2-7, with TRBD1 matching over 7 bases. With 1 base clipped from V and 3 bases from J, the junction kept 3 bases outside the gene matches. Germline values: CDR1 DFQATT, CDR2 SNEGSKA (reference sequence). The CDR3 runs to 13 residues.

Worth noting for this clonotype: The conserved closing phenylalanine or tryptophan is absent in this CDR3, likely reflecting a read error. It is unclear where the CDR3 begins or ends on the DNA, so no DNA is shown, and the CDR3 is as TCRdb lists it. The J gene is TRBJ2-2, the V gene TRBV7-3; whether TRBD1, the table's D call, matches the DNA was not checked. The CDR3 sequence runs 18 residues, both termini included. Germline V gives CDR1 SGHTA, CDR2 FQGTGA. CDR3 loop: CASSLTYPTDNYTGELCY.

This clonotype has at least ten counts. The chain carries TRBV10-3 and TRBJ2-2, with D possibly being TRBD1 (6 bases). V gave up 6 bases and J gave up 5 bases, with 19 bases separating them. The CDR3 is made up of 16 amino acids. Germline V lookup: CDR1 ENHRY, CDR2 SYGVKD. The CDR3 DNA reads TGTGCCATCAGGGCCAGGGGTGAACGAAGGACCGGGGAGCTGTTTTTT. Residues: CAIRARGERRTGELFF.

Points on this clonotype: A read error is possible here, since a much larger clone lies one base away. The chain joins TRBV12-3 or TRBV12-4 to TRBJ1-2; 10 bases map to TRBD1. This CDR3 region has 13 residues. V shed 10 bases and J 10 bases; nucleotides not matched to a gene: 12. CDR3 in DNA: TGTGCCACCTGGACAGGGGGATTCGAGGTCTACACCTTC. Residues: CATWTGGFEVYTF.

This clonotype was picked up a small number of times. CDR3 in DNA: TGCGCCCCGAAAGAAGGCTACACCTTC. Translation gives CAPKEGYTF. The V gene is TRBV23-1, the J gene TRBJ1-2; D gene uncertain. TRBV23-1 is labeled an ORF, and its function is uncertain. The CDR3 has 9 residues. The V and J ends lost 11 bases and 8 bases respectively, with 9 bases between them.

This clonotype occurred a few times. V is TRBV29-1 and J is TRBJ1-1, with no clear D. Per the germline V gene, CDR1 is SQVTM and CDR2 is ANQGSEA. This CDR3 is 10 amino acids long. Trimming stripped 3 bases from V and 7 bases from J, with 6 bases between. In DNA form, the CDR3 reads TGCAGCGTTGAGGGAATTGAAGCTTTCTTT. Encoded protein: CSVEGIEAFF.

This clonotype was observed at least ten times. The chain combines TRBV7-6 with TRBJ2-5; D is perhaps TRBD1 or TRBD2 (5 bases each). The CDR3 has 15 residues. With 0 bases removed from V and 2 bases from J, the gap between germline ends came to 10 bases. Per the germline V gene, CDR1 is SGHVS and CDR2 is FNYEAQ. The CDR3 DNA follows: TGTGCCAGCAGCTTAGCGAGGGCAGGGCAAGAGACCCAGTACTTC. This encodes CASSLARAGQETQYF.

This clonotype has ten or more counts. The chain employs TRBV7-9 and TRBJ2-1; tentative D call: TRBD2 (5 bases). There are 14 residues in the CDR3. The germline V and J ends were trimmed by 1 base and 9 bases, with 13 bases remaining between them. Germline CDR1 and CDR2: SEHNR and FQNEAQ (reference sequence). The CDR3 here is CASSLVEGSTEQFF. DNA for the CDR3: TGTGCCAGCAGCTTAGTAGAGGGAAGCACTGAGCAGTTCTTC.

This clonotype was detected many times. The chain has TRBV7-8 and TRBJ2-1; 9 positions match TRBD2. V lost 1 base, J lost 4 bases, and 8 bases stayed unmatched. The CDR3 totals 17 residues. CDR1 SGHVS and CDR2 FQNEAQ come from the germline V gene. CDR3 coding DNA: TGTGCCAGCAGCTTAGTTGGGCTAGCGGGGTTTTACAATGAGCAGTTCTTC. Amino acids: CASSLVGLAGFYNEQFF. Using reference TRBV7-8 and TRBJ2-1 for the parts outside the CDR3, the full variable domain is GAGVSQSPRYKVAKRGQDVALRCDPISGHVSLFWYQQALGQGPEFLTYFQNEAQLDKSGLPSDRFFAERPEGSVSTLKIQRTQQEDSAVYLCASSLVGLAGFYNEQFFGPGTRLTVL.

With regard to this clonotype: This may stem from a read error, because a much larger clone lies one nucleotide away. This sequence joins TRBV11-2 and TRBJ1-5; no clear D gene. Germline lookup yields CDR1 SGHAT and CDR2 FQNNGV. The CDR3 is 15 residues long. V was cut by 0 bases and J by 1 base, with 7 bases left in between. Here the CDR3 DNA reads TGTGCCAGCAGCTTAGAACCGACCAGCAATCAGCCCCAGCATTTT. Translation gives CASSLEPTSNQPQHF.

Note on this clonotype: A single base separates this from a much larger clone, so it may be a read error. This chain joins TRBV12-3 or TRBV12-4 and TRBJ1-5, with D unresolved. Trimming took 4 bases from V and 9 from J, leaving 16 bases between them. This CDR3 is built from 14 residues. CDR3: CASSSDREHWPQHF. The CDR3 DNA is TGTGCCAGCAGTTCGGATCGGGAGCACTGGCCCCAGCATTTT.

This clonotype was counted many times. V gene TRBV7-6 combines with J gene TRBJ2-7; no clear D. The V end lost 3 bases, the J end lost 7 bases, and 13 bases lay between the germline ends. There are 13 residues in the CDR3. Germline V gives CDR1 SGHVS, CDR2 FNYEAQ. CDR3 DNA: TGTGCCAGCAGCTTTCTTCCCGAGAGGGAGCAGTACTTC. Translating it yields CASSFLPEREQYF.